This T cell receptor (beta chain) was sequenced for a study of cytomegalovirus exposure and HLA in healthy donors. Comment on this clone: As yet, its antigen is unknown.

The study's findings and limits: Among TCR beta chains, those listed as cytomegalovirus-associated numbered over 150. HLA alleles showed associations with 15,000 to 20,000 TCR beta sequences in a later analysis, at a 0.05 false discovery rate. A later analysis found common viral pathogens apparently linked to several of the most significant clusters.

Trimming took 7 bases from V and 5 from J; bases not matched to a gene: 4. This CDR3 spans 14 amino acids. Germline V lookup: CDR1 WSHSY, CDR2 SAAADI. Donors likely had unrecorded immune exposures despite being nominally healthy when sampled. A multiplex PCR was run with 60 Vbeta primers and 13 Jbeta primers. Method: immunoSEQ multiplex PCR; TCRdb's copy keeps in-frame clones and lacks some. This repertoire shows around 150,000 clones, about 80% found once; its top ten account for about 1%. The sequenced sample consisted of PBMCs. J is TRBJ2-1 and V is TRBV10-2; 11 nucleotides agree with TRBD2. This receptor was obtained from a woman aged 50 to 60 in good health and CMV-seropositive. The CDR3 loop reads CASTPGLADNEQFF. As DNA, the CDR3 is TGCGCCAGCACGCCGGGACTAGCGGACAATGAGCAGTTCTTC.